These T cell receptor beta chains were read from a single sample in a study of CD8+ T cells in alopecia areata. TCRdb keeps only in-frame clones here, not all; method: immunoSEQ multiplex PCR. The table includes about 190,000 clones, 55% to 70% detected once. The sequencing used CD4+ T cells sorted from blood, collected at week 4, from a patient treated with tofacitinib. All receptors derive from a human donor with alopecia areata. Each CDR3 is given with its conserved first and last residue. The order of the fields is CDR3 DNA, CDR3 protein, J gene, D gene, clone size, V gene. A D gene is named only where the DNA matches it firmly. Part of the rows lack a size; the others show once, few, many or a class for expanded clones.

TGCGCCAGCGGGTCTGCGGGAGGGGTCTACAATGAGCAGTTCTTC | CASGSAGGVYNEQFF | TRBJ2-1 | TRBD2 | NA | TRBV5-1
TGCGCCAGCACCGCAATAGCGGGAGTCCCCAATGAGCAGTTCTTC | CASTAIAGVPNEQFF | TRBJ2-1 | TRBD2 | NA | TRBV5-1
TGCAGCGTTGGAGATTCGGTCTCCTACGAGCAGTACTTC | CSVGDSVSYEQYF | TRBJ2-7 | NA | NA | TRBV29-1
TGTGCCAGCAGCCTTGACAGTCCGAACACTGAAGCTTTCTTT | CASSLDSPNTEAFF | TRBJ1-1 | NA | NA | TRBV5-6
TGCGCCAGCAGCCTTGGGACTAGCGGTTACAATGAGCAGTTCTTC | CASSLGTSGYNEQFF | TRBJ2-1 | TRBD2 | few | TRBV5-1
TGCAGCGTTGAAGGACTAGCGGGAGAGACCCAGTACTTC | CSVEGLAGETQYF | TRBJ2-5 | TRBD2 | few | TRBV29-1
TGCAGCGTTGAAGTCGACGGAAGTAGCCCCTACGAGCAGTACTTC | CSVEVDGSSPYEQYF | TRBJ2-7 | NA | once | TRBV29-1
TGTGCCACCAGCAGAGTGCGGCTAGCGGGAGGGAATGAGCAGTTCTTC | CATSRVRLAGGNEQFF | TRBJ2-1 | TRBD2 | few | TRBV15
TGCAGTGCTCCCTTCGGGGAGACCCAGTACTTC | CSAPFGETQYF | TRBJ2-5 | NA | NA | TRBV20-1
TGTGCCAGCAGCCCCGAAGCCAAAAACATTCAGTACTTC | CASSPEAKNIQYF | TRBJ2-4 | NA | many | TRBV11-2
TGCGCCAGCAGCCAAGATGGACTAGCGGGAGGAGAGACCCAGTACTTC | CASSQDGLAGGETQYF | TRBJ2-5 | TRBD2 | NA | TRBV4-1
TGTGCCAGCAGTGAATATGGGACTAGCGACTTTACAGATACGCAGTATTTT | CASSEYGTSDFTDTQYF | TRBJ2-3 | TRBD2 | NA | TRBV25-1
TGTGCCAGCAGTTACTCGACTAGCGGGAGTGGGGAGCAGTACTTC | CASSYSTSGSGEQYF | TRBJ2-7 | TRBD2 | few | TRBV6-5
TGTGCCAGCAGCTTAACCCTGAACACCGGGGAGCTGTTTTTT | CASSLTLNTGELFF | TRBJ2-2 | NA | NA | TRBV11-2
TGCAGCGTCACGGATACGAATAGCAATCAGCCCCAGCATTTT | CSVTDTNSNQPQHF | TRBJ1-5 | NA | NA | TRBV29-1
TGTGCCAGTAGAAACCCACGGGGACTAAAGACCCAGTACTTC | CASRNPRGLKTQYF | TRBJ2-5 | TRBD2 | NA | TRBV19
TGTGCCAGCAGACCATACGGCAATCAGCCCCAGCATTTT | CASRPYGNQPQHF | TRBJ1-5 | NA | once | TRBV19
TGTGCCAGCAGCGTAGCCGGCTTAGATAAAGATACGCAGTATTTT | CASSVAGLDKDTQYF | TRBJ2-3 | NA | NA | TRBV9
TGCGCCAGCAGCCAAGATTACGGGGGCGCGGGAGACATTCAGTACTTC | CASSQDYGGAGDIQYF | TRBJ2-4 | NA | few | TRBV4-1
TGTGCCAGCAGCTTTACAGGGGCGAATCAGCCCCAGCATTTT | CASSFTGANQPQHF | TRBJ1-5 | TRBD1 | NA | TRBV7-2
TGCAGCGTTGTTCACAGTAACACTGAAGCTTTCTTT | CSVVHSNTEAFF | TRBJ1-1 | NA | few | TRBV29-1
TGTGCCAGCAGTTTCGCCGGAGAGACCCAGTACTTC | CASSFAGETQYF | TRBJ2-5 | NA | few | TRBV6-1
TGTGCCAGCAGCTTTGGCCGAAACACTGAAGCTTTCTTT | CASSFGRNTEAFF | TRBJ1-1 | NA | once | TRBV11-1
TGTGCCACCAGCCGGGGCCCGGGGACCCAGTACTTC | CATSRGPGTQYF | TRBJ2-5 | NA | few | TRBV15
TGCAGCGGAGCCTCCGGGGATGAGCAGTTCTTC | CSGASGDEQFF | TRBJ2-1 | NA | medium-sized | TRBV29-1
TGTGCCAGCAGCCCCGGCAAGGGCTACACCTTC | CASSPGKGYTF | TRBJ1-2 | NA | NA | TRBV11-2
TGCGCCAGCAGCCAAGTTATGCGGGAGAATGAGCAGTTCTTC | CASSQVMRENEQFF | TRBJ2-1 | TRBD2 | NA | TRBV4-1
TGCGCCAGCAGCCATGCAGGACAAGAGACCCAGTACTTC | CASSHAGQETQYF | TRBJ2-5 | NA | NA | TRBV4-1
TGTGCCAGCAGCTTTATTCAGAACACCGGGGAGCTGTTTTTT | CASSFIQNTGELFF | TRBJ2-2 | NA | NA | TRBV5-4
TGTGCCAGCAGCGGGGACCTCTATGGCTACACCTTC | CASSGDLYGYTF | TRBJ1-2 | NA | few | TRBV28
TGTGCCAGCAGCTTGGTGCTAGCGGGGCCCAATGAGCAGTTCTTC | CASSLVLAGPNEQFF | TRBJ2-1 | TRBD2 | NA | TRBV11-3
TGTGCCAGCAGTTTGGGCCAGGGAGGTTACAATGAGCAGTTCTTC | CASSLGQGGYNEQFF | TRBJ2-1 | NA | NA | TRBV28
TGTGCCAGCAGGGGGGACATTAAAATGAACACTGAAGCTTTCTTT | CASRGDIKMNTEAFF | TRBJ1-1 | NA | NA | TRBV27
TGTGCCAGCAGCCCCTACACAGGGCTGGCCTACGAGCAGTACTTC | CASSPYTGLAYEQYF | TRBJ2-7 | NA | NA | TRBV7-9
TGTGCCAGCAGTGAAGCCGGGGCTGGGGCCAACGTCCTGACTTTC | CASSEAGAGANVLTF | TRBJ2-6 | NA | NA | TRBV2
TGCGCCAGCAGCTCCGGGACGCCAGGCCGTGGCTACACCTTC | CASSSGTPGRGYTF | TRBJ1-2 | NA | NA | TRBV5-1
TGCAGCGCCTCAGGGGGTACGAATGAAAAACTGTTTTTT | CSASGGTNEKLFF | TRBJ1-4 | TRBD1 | few | TRBV29-1
TGTGCCACCAGCAGAGATAGAGATACGCAGTATTTT | CATSRDRDTQYF | TRBJ2-3 | NA | NA | TRBV15
TGTGCCAGCAGCCAATCGCAACAGATCTCCTACGAGCAGTACTTC | CASSQSQQISYEQYF | TRBJ2-7 | NA | NA | TRBV16
TGCGCCAGCAGCTTGGTCTTGGGCACCGGGGAGCTGTTTTTT | CASSLVLGTGELFF | TRBJ2-2 | NA | NA | TRBV5-1
TGCGCCAGCAGCCGGGACTCCCCCCCCGAGCAGTACTTC | CASSRDSPPEQYF | TRBJ2-7 | NA | few | TRBV5-1
TGTGCCAGCAGTGAAGGTGAAGAGACCCAGTACTTC | CASSEGEETQYF | TRBJ2-5 | NA | NA | TRBV2